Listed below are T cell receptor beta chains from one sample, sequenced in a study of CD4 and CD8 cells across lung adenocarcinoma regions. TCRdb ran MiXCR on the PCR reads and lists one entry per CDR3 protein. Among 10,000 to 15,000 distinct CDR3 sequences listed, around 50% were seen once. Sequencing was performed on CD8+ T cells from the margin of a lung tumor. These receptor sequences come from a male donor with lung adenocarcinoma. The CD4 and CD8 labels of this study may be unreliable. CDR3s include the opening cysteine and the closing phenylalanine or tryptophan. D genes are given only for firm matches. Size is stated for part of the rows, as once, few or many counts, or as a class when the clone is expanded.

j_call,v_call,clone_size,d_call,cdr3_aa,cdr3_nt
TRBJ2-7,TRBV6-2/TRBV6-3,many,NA,CASSYQESTREQYF,TGTGCCAGCAGTTATCAGGAGAGTACGCGGGAGCAGTACTTC
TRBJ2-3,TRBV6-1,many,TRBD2,CASSEDVRLAGGNPSQYF,TGTGCCAGCAGTGAAGACGTGCGGCTAGCGGGGGGGAATCCCTCGCAGTATTTT
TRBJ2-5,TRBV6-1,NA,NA,CASAGLGGGYPETQYF,TGTGCCAGCGCGGGGCTCGGGGGCGGCTACCCAGAGACCCAGTACTTC
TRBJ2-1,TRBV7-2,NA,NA,CASRYDSYNEQFF,TGTGCCAGCAGATATGACTCCTACAATGAGCAGTTCTTC
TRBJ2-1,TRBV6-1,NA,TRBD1,CASSRQGTYNEQFF,TGTGCCAGCAGCCGACAGGGTACCTACAATGAGCAGTTCTTC
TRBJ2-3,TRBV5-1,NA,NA,CASRFGGAQRDTQYF,TGCGCCAGCAGGTTTGGAGGGGCTCAACGAGATACCCAGTATTTT
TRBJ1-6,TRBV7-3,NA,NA,CASSLDGYYNSPLHF,TGTGCCAGCAGCTTAGATGGATATTATAATTCACCCCTCCACTTT
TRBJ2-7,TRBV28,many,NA,CASSSPSAGPLNEQYF,TGTGCCAGCAGTTCCCCTAGCGCGGGACCCTTAAACGAGCAGTACTTC
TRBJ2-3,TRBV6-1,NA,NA,CASFSRGASTGTQFF,TGTGCCAGCTTTAGCCGGGGGGCGAGCACCGGTACGCAGTTTTTT
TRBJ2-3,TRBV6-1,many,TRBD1,CASSDRTGVTDTQYF,TGTGCCAGCAGTGATAGGACAGGGGTCACAGATACGCAGTATTTT
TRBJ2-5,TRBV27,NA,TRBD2,CASSGRRAGDPDTQYF,TGTGCCAGCAGTGGACGACGGGCGGGAGACCCAGATACGCAGTACTTC
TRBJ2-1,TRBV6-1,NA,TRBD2,CASSELRLGGINNEQFF,TGTGCCAGCAGCGAACTACGGTTGGGGGGGATTAACAATGAGCAGTTCTTT
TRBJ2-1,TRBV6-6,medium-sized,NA,CASSRKRVDSGPLNEQFF,TGTGCCAGCAGCAGAAAAAGGGTGGACAGTGGGCCCCTCAATGAGCAGTTCTTC
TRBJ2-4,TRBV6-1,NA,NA,CASVLGGTNIQYF,TGTGCCAGCGTGCTGGGGGGCACAAACATTCAGTACTTC
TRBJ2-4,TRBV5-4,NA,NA,CARSTVSGLWPKDTQYF,TGTGCCAGGAGCACAGTCTCGGGGCTGTGGCCCAAAGACACGCAGTACTTC
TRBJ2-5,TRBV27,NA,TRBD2,CASSPGLAGGPETQYF,TGTGCCAGCAGTCCCGGACTAGCGGGGGGGCCGGAGACCCAGTACTTC
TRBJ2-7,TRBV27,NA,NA,CAGSGARVEDTQYF,TGTGCGGGGAGTGGGGCTCGGGTAGAAGATACGCAGTACTTC
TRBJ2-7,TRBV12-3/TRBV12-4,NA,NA,CASSFQGGSEQYF,TGTGCCAGCAGTTTCCAGGGGGGAAGTGAGCAGTACTTC
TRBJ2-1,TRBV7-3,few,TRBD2,CASSLLAGASEQFF,TGTGCCAGCAGCTTATTAGCGGGAGCGAGTGAGCAGTTCTTC
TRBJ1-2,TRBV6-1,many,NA,CASRSDVNYGYTF,TGTGCCAGCAGGTCCGACGTTAACTATGGCTACACCTTC
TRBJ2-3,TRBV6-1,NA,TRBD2,CARSPGGFATDTQYF,TGTGCCCGCAGCCCGGGGGGGTTCGCCACAGATACGCAGTATTTC
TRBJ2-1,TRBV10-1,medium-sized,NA,CASSGGSGEQFF,TGCGCCAGCAGTGGAGGTTCGGGCGAGCAGTTCTTC
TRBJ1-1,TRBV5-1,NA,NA,CASSLQDLTEAFF,TGCGCCAGCAGCTTGCAGGATTTGACTGAAGCTTTCTTT
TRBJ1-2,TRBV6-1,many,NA,CASSEAGQSTHTF,TGTGCCAGCAGTGAAGCTGGACAATCAACCCACACCTTC
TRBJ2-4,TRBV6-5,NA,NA,CASSYSAEQNTQYF,TGTGCCAGCAGCTACAGCGCTGAGCAAAACACCCAGTACTTC
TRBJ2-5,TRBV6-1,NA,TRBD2,CASKTSGRGETQYF,TGTGCCAGCAAGACTAGCGGGAGGGGAGAGACCCAGTACTTT
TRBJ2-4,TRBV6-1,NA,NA,CASRVAPGGGGQDTQYF,TGTGCCAGCAGAGTGGCCCCCGGGGGCGGTGGGCAGGACACTCAGTACTTC
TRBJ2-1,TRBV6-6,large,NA,CASSYRGVTYNEQFF,TGTGCCAGCAGTTACAGGGGGGTCACCTACAATGAGCAGTTCTTC
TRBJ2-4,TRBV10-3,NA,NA,CAISGDCDTGLCAKNIQYF,TGTGCCATCAGTGGTGATTGCGATACGGGGCTGTGCGCCAAAAACATTCAGTACTTC
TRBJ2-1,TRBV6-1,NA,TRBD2,CASTRTSANEQFF,TGTGCCAGCACTAGGACTAGCGCCAATGAGCAGTTCTTC
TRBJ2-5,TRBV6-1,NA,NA,CASSLDGGALSQETQYF,TGTGCCAGCAGTCTGGATGGAGGGGCCCTCTCCCAAGAGACCCAGTACTTC
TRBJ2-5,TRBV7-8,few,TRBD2,CASSLSVETGGVQYF,TGTGCCAGCAGCTTAAGCGTGGAAACGGGGGGGGTCCAGTACTTC
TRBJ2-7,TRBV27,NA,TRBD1,CASSFQGAYEQYF,TGTGCCAGCAGTTTCCAGGGGGCCTACGAGCAGTACTTC
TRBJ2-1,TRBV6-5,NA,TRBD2,CASSYAAGASGRMNEQFF,TGTGCCAGCAGTTACGCCGCAGGAGCTAGCGGGAGAATGAATGAGCAGTTCTTC
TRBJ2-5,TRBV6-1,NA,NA,CAGSAGRDQETQYF,TGTGCGGGCAGTGCGGGGCGGGACCAAGAGACCCAGTATTTC
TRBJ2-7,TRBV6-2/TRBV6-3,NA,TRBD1,CASSPFRDSSYEQYF,TGTGCCAGCAGTCCATTCCGGGACAGCTCCTACGAGCAGTACTTC
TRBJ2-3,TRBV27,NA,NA,CASRLIGTDTQYF,TGTGCCAGCAGGCTAATTGGCACAGACACGCAGTACTTT
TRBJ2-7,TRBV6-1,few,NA,CASSESPNRYEQYF,TGTGCCAGCAGTGAAAGTCCCAACCGATACGAGCAGTACTTC
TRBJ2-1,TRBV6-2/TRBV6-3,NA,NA,CASSSVDEQFF,TGTGCCAGCAGTTCTGTCGATGAGCAGTTCTTC
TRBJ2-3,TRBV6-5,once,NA,CASTWDRNTDKQYF,TGTGCCAGCACTTGGGACCGAAACACAGATAAGCAGTATTTT
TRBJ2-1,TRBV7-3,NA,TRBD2,CASRLGTSFDEQFF,TGTGCCAGCAGGCTTGGGACTAGCTTCGATGAGCAGTTCTTC